This T cell receptor beta chain was retrieved from a study of molecular identifiers for immune sequencing clone quantification. CDR3 length: 12 amino acids. V shed 8 bases and J shed 9 bases, with 14 bases lying between them. Germline CDR1 and CDR2: MGHRA and YSYEKL. TCRdb processed the PCR reads anew with MiXCR; each CDR3 protein has one entry. The sample consists of about 640,000 distinct CDR3 sequences, 15% to 20% of them appearing once. To note about this clonotype: A much larger clonotype is one base distant, so this may be a read error.

This rearrangement joins TRBV4-1 to TRBJ2-1, with unresolved D. The source is a human donor in good health. Some libraries in this study had Jurkat cell RNA spiked in. Input material: naive CD8+ T cells from blood, with Jurkat cell RNA spiked in. Indicated subset: FACS-sorted CD8+CD4-CCR7+CD45RA+ naive T cells. CDR3 nucleotide sequence: TGCGCCAGCGCCGGAGTTATTCGTGAGCAGTTCTTC. Translated: CASAGVIREQFF.